This TCR beta chain appears in the sequencing data of a study of T cell responses to AZD1222 COVID-19 vaccine. Only in-frame clones appear in the TCRdb table, and some are missing; sequencing was by immunoSEQ multiplex PCR. Here the sample spans over 100,000 clones, roughly 90% being singletons. Points on this clone: Its matching antigen is unknown.

Overall study results and limits: Regions left unmutated in variants are reportedly the target of nearly half of spike-specific TCRs. Following two doses of AZD1222, Spike-specific TCR breadth and depth rose.

The CDR3 totals 16 residues. The trim removed 3 bases at V and 4 bases at J, leaving 6 bases unmatched. Germline CDR1 and CDR2: KGHDR and SFDVKD. The chain has TRBV24-1 and TRBJ2-3; 10 nucleotides agree with TRBD2. This TCR was recovered from an adult in good health. Sequences were derived from peripheral blood, sampled on day 0 of AZD1222 vaccination. CDR3 protein: CATSDPTSGVSDTQYF. CDR3 DNA: TGTGCCACCAGTGATCCTACTAGCGGGGTATCAGATACGCAGTATTTT.